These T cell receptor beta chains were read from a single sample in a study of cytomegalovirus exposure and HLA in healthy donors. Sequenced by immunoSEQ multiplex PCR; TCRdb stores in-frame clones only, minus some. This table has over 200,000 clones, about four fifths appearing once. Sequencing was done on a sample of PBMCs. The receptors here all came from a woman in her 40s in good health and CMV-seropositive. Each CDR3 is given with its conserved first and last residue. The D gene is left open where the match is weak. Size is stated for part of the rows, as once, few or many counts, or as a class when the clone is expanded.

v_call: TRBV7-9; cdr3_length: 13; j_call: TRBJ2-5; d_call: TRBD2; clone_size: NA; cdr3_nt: TGTTCCAGCAGCATTGGGGGGGAAGAGACCCAGTACTTC; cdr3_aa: CSSSIGGEETQYF
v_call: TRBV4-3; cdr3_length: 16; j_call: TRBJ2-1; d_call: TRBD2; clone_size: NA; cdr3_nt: TGCGCCAGCAGCCAAGATCCGGGACTAGCTGACAATGAGCAGTTCTTC; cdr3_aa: CASSQDPGLADNEQFF
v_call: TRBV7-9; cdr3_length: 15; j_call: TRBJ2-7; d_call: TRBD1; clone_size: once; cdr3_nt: TGTGCCAGCAGCTCGGAAGGGGGCCCGCCCTACGAGCAGTACTTC; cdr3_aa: CASSSEGGPPYEQYF
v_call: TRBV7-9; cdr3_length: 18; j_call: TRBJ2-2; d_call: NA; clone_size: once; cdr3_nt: TGTGCCAGCAGCCCCCTGAGGGAGTCAATTACGAACACCGGGGAGCTGTTTTTT; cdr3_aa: CASSPLRESITNTGELFF
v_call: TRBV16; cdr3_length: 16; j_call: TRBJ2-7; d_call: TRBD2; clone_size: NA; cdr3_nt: TGTGCCAGCAGCCAATCGAGGGCTAGCGGGGGCTACGAGCAGTACTTC; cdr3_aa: CASSQSRASGGYEQYF
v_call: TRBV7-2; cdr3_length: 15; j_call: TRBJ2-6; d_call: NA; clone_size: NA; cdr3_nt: TGTGCCAGCAGCACGGAGCCCTCTGGGGCCAACGTCCTGACTTTC; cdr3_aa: CASSTEPSGANVLTF
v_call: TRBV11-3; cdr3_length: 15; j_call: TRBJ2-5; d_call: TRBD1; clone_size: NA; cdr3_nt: TGTGCCAGCAGCCGACAGGGCGGCGGCCAAGAGACCCAGTACTTC; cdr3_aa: CASSRQGGGQETQYF
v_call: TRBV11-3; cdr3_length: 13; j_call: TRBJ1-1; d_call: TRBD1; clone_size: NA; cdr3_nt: TGTGCCAGCAGCCCGGGACAGTTCACTGAAGCTTTCTTT; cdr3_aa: CASSPGQFTEAFF
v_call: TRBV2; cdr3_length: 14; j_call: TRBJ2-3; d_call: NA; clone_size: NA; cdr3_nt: TGTGCCAGCAGTGAAACGCGGGTCTCAGATACGCAGTATTTT; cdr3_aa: CASSETRVSDTQYF
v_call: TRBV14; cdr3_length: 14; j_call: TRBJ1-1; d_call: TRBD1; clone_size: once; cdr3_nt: TGTGCCAGCAGCTACGACAGGGTCACCACTGAAGCTTTCTTT; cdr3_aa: CASSYDRVTTEAFF
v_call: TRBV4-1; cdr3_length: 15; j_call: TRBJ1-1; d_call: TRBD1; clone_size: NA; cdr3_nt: TGCGCCAGCAGCCAAGGACAGGGGATTGGCACTGAAGCTTTCTTT; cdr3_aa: CASSQGQGIGTEAFF
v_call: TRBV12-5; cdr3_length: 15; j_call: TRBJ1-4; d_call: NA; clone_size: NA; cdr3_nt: TGTGCTAGTGGTTTGGTAAACCCGGGGGGTGAAAAACTGTTTTTT; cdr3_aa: CASGLVNPGGEKLFF
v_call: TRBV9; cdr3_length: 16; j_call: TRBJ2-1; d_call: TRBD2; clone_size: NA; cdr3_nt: TGTGCCAGCAGCGTAGATGGCGGGGGGGCTGGGAATGAGCAGTTCTTC; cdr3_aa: CASSVDGGGAGNEQFF
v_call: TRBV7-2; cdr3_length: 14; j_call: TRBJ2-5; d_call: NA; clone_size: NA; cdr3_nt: TGTGCCAGCAGCTTACAGGGCCTCCAAGAGACCCAGTACTTC; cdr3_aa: CASSLQGLQETQYF
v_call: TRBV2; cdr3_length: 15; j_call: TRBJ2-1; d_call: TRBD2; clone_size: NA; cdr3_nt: TGTGCCAGCAGTGAAGAGGTTGAGACTAGCAGCGAGCAGTTCTTC; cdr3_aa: CASSEEVETSSEQFF
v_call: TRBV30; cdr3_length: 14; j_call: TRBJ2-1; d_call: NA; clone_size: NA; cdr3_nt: TGTGCCTGGAGTGTCCTAGCGCCTTACAATGAGCAGTTCTTC; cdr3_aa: CAWSVLAPYNEQFF
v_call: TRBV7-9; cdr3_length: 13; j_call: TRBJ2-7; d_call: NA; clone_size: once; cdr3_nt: TGTGCCAGCAGCTTAGATGGACTATACGAGCAGTACTTC; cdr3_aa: CASSLDGLYEQYF
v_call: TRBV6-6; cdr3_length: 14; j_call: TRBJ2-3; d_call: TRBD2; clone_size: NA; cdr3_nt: TGTGCCAGCAGCCCCACGGGAGGGACAGATACGCAGTATTTT; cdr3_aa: CASSPTGGTDTQYF
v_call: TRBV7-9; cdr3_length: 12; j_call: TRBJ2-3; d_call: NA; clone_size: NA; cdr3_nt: TGTGCCAGCAGCTTAGATAAGCGGTCGCAGTATTTT; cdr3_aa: CASSLDKRSQYF
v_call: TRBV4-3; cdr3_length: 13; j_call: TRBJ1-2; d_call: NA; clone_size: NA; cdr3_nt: TGCGCCAGCAGCCAAGATAGAGGCTATGGCTACACCTTC; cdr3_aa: CASSQDRGYGYTF
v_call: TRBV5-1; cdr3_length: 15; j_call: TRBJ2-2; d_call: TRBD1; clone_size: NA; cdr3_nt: TGCGCCAGCAGCTTGTTACAGGGGAGAACCGGGGAGCTGTTTTTT; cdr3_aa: CASSLLQGRTGELFF
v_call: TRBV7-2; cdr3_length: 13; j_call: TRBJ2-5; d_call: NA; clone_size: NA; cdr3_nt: TGTGCCAGCAGCCGCCACGAGGGAGAGACCCAGTACTTC; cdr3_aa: CASSRHEGETQYF
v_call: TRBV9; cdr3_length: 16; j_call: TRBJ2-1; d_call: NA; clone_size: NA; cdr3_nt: TGTGCCAGCAGCGTAGAGGGCGGGCCTTTCTACAATGAGCAGTTCTTC; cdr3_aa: CASSVEGGPFYNEQFF
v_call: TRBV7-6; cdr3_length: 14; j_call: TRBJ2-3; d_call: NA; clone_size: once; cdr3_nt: TGTGCCAGCAGCTTACAGGGAAGCACAGATACGCAGTATTTT; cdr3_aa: CASSLQGSTDTQYF
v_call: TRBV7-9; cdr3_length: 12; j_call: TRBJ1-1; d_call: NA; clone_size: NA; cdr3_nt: TGTGCCAGCAGCTTAGTGAGCACTGAAGCTTTCTTT; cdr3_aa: CASSLVSTEAFF
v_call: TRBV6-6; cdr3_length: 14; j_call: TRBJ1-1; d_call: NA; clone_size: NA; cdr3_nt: TGTGCCAGCAGCGACGGCAGGGGTAGGACTGAAGCTTTCTTT; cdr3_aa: CASSDGRGRTEAFF
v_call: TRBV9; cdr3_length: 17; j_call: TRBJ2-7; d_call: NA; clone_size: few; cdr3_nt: TGTGCCAGCAGCGTAGCCCAGGGACAAGCTATACACTTGGAGCAGTACTTC; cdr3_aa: CASSVAQGQAIHLEQYF
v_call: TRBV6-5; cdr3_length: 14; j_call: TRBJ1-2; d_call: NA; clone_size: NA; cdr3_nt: TGTGCCATCAAGACAGGTGCCTTTAACTATGGCTACACCTTC; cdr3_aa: CAIKTGAFNYGYTF
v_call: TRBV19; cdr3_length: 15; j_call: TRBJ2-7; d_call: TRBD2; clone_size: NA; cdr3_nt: TGTGCCAGTAGTAAGGGAACGGGAGGGCTGAACGAGCAGTACTTC; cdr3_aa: CASSKGTGGLNEQYF
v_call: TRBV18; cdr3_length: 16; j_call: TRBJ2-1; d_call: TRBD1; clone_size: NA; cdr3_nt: TGTGCCAGCTCGCGTAATAGACAGGGGGCTCTCGATGAGCAGTTCTTC; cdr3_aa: CASSRNRQGALDEQFF
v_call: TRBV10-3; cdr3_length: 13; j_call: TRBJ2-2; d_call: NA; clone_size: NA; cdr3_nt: TGTGCCATCAGTGAGGGGACATATGCGGAGCTGTTTTTT; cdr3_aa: CAISEGTYAELFF
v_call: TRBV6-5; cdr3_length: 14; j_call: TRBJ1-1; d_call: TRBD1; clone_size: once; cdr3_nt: TGTGCCAGCAGTTACGACAGGGGAGACACTGAAGCTTTCTTT; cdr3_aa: CASSYDRGDTEAFF
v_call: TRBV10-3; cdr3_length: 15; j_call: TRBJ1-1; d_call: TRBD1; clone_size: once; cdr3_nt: TGTGCCGTCAGTCGGGACAGGGGGGGAGACACTGAAGCTTTCTTT; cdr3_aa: CAVSRDRGGDTEAFF
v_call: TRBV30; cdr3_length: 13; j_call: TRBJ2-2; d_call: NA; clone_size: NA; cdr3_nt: TGTGCCTGGTCACAGGGGAACACCGGGGAGCTGTTTTTT; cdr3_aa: CAWSQGNTGELFF
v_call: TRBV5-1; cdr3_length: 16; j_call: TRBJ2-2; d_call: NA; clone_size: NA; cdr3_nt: TGCGCCAGCAGCATCGACAGTTTTCTAGGGGCCGGGGAGCTGTTTTTT; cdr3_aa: CASSIDSFLGAGELFF
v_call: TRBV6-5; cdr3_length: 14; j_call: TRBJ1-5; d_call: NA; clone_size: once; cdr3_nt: TGTGCCAGCAGAGGGGGGGGGAAAAATCAGCCCCAGCATTTT; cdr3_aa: CASRGGGKNQPQHF
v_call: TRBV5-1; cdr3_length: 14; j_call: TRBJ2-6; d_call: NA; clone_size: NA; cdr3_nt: TGCGCCAGCAGGGCAGACTCTGGGGCCAACGTCCTGACTTTC; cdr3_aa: CASRADSGANVLTF
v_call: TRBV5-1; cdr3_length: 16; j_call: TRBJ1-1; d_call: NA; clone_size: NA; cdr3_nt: TGCGCCAGCAGCGCCCTGGTCGACAACATGAACACTGAAGCTTTCTTT; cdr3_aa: CASSALVDNMNTEAFF
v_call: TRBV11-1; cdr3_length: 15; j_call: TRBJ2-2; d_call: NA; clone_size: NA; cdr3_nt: TGTGCCAGCTTTAATAGGGACTCTAATACCGGGGAGCTGTTTTTT; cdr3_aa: CASFNRDSNTGELFF